A single sample gave rise to the 13 T cell receptor beta chains below, sequenced in a study of human T cells and chemical hapten exposure listed by TCRdb under 2021. During library preparation, unique molecular identifiers were attached to individual cDNA molecules so that TCRs could be counted in a quantitative, reproducible way. Starting from the raw public reads, TCRdb applied fastp trimming at Q25, assembled clones with MiXCR and retained in-frame beta chains. Here each entry gathers all rows of one CDR3 protein and keeps the most common genes and DNA. In this sample the table shows about 120,000 distinct CDR3 sequences, around 9% of which occur a single time. Clones ranked in the top ten supply 1.4% of the sample. Total RNA was isolated from unfractionated whole blood collected in Tempus Blood RNA tubes. Sequencing was done on a sample of whole blood. Receptors were obtained from a human donor in good health. Some clones in this sample may be carry-over from other donors' samples. Donor details come from another sample of the same person, matched by shared clones.

V usage is TRBV4-2 and J usage is TRBJ2-1, with D perhaps TRBD2 (7 bases). V lost 5 bases and J lost 7, with 12 bases in between. The CDR3 has 13 residues. CDR1 and CDR2 (germline): LGHNA, YNFKEQ. As DNA, the CDR3 is TGTGCCAGCAGCTACCGGGGGGCGAATGAGCAGTTCTTC. Its translation is CASSYRGANEQFF.

This clonotype was detected a few times. The chain links TRBV7-9 to TRBJ1-4; TRBD1 matches 9 bases. The junction had 11 bases not matched to a gene; V was cut back by 5 bases and J by 7 bases. The CDR3 has 16 residues. The germline V gene encodes CDR1 SEHNR and CDR2 FQNEAQ (reference sequence). The DNA of the CDR3 is TGTGCCAGCAGCCTCGGACAGGGGAATGTAGGTGAAAAACTGTTTTTT. Protein sequence: CASSLGQGNVGEKLFF. Based on the CDR3 plus reference TRBV7-9 and TRBJ1-4, the full variable domain is DTGVSQNPRHKITKRGQNVTFRCDPISEHNRLYWYRQTLGQGPEFLTYFQNEAQLEKSRLLSDRFSAERPKGSFSTLEIQRTEQGDSAMYLCASSLGQGNVGEKLFFGSGTQLSVL.

This clonotype was seen repeatedly, ten times or more. This chain joins TRBV4-3 and TRBJ2-2, with 9 bases lining up with TRBD1. Trimming took 3 bases from V and 6 from J; bases not matched to a gene: 11. The CDR3 runs to 17 residues. Germline values: CDR1 LGHNA, CDR2 YSLEER. In DNA form, the CDR3 reads TGCGCCAGCAGCCAGGGGCCCGGACAGGGGATTCCCGGGGAGCTGTTTTTT. Its translation: CASSQGPGQGIPGELFF.

This clonotype was seen repeatedly, ten times or more. The chain carries TRBV12-3 or TRBV12-4 and TRBJ1-6; D is unresolved. This CDR3 comprises 16 residues. Trimming pared 2 bases from V and 7 bases from J, leaving 15 bases between. The CDR3 DNA is TGTGCCAGCAGTTTATGGGATATCGTTCAAAATTCACCCCTCCACTTT. Translated: CASSLWDIVQNSPLHF.

The chain is built from TRBV6-2 or TRBV6-3 and TRBJ2-7; 9 bases agree with TRBD2. Per germline, CDR1 MNHEY and CDR2 SVGEGT. CDR3 size: 14 residues. J gave up 4 bases and V 4 bases, and 5 bases lay outside the gene matches. CDR3 DNA sequence: TGTGCCAGCAGTTCTAGGCGGGGGGGATACGAGCAGTACTTC. As protein: CASSSRRGGYEQYF.

This clonotype was found a few times. This chain connects TRBV6-2 or TRBV6-3 to TRBJ2-1, with 15 nucleotides matching TRBD2. J was trimmed by 7 bases and V by 5 bases; bases with no gene match: 6. There are 16 residues in the CDR3. The germline V gene encodes CDR1 MNHEY and CDR2 SVGEGT. The CDR3 bases are TGTGCCAGCAGTACCGGGACTAGCGGGAGGAGGAATGAGCAGTTCTTC. Amino acid sequence: CASSTGTSGRRNEQFF.

This clonotype was observed at least ten times. V is TRBV27 and J is TRBJ1-6, with D hard to call. CDR1 and CDR2 (germline): MNHEY, SMNVEV (reference sequence). V lost 5 bases and J 1 base, leaving 12 bases between the germline ends. This CDR3 contains 16 residues. CDR3 region: CASSPTDRSYNSPLHF. The CDR3 DNA follows: TGTGCCAGCAGTCCGACGGACCGGTCCTATAATTCACCCCTCCACTTT.

This clonotype came up many times. The rearrangement links TRBV7-8 to TRBJ1-5; D is uncertain. The germline CDR1 and CDR2 sequences are SGHVS and FQNEAQ. The CDR3 contains 14 residues. Between the trimmed V and J ends, which lost 5 bases and 7 bases, there was a span of 15 bases. The CDR3 coding sequence is TGTGCCAGCAGCCTTCGGTCGTTTGGACAGCCCCAGCATTTT. This sequence encodes CASSLRSFGQPQHF.

This clonotype was seen only a few times. J is TRBJ2-3 and V is TRBV5-6, with TRBD2 matching 8 bases. Germline CDR1 reads SGHDT; CDR2 reads YYEEEE. The CDR3 sequence is 15 residues long. Losses at the gene ends were 4 bases for V and 2 bases for J; bases not matched to a gene: 6. CDR3 sequence (DNA): TGTGCCAGCAGCCCCCTACTAGCGGTCACAGATACGCAGTATTTT. Protein product: CASSPLLAVTDTQYF.

Only a few counts were recorded for this clonotype. This chain links TRBV4-1 with TRBJ2-3, with D unresolved. V gave up 1 base and J gave up 0 bases, with 5 bases separating them. The CDR3 is 14 amino acids. Germline V lookup: CDR1 MGHRA, CDR2 YSYEKL. This chain's CDR3 is CASSQVQSTDTQYF. The CDR3 nucleotides read TGCGCCAGCAGCCAAGTACAGAGCACAGATACGCAGTATTTT.

The table lists this clonotype with a few counts. This chain uses TRBV2 with TRBJ2-1, with 7 bases identical to TRBD2. The germline gives CDR1 SNHLY, CDR2 FYNNEI. V gave up 5 bases and J gave up 6 bases; unmatched junction bases: 7. The CDR3 has 14 amino acids. CDR3 bases: TGTGCCAGCAGTCTCAGGACTAGGGGCAATGAGCAGTTCTTC. Residues: CASSLRTRGNEQFF.

This clonotype showed up just a few times. The rearrangement links TRBV25-1 to TRBJ1-2; no clear D gene. The V gene lost 1 base and the J gene lost 2 bases, with 5 bases spanning the gap. CDR1 is MGHDK, CDR2 SYGVNS, per germline. This CDR3 contains 13 residues. The CDR3 region is CASSELENYGYTF. The CDR3 region has the DNA TGTGCCAGCAGTGAATTGGAGAACTATGGCTACACCTTC.

This clonotype was detected many times. The CDR3: CASSLYGAEQYF. The CDR3 DNA follows: TGTGCCAGCAGTTTATACGGAGCCGAGCAGTACTTC. V usage is TRBV27 and J usage is TRBJ2-7; D not resolved. The CDR3 is 12 amino acids. Germline V gives CDR1 MNHEY, CDR2 SMNVEV (reference sequence). V shed 1 base and J shed 6 bases, with 7 bases lying between them.